This is a list of T cell receptor beta chains from one sample in a study of blood T cell repertoires in COVID-19. Produced via immunoSEQ multiplex PCR; TCRdb's table is partial and in-frame only. The table shows about 210,000 clones, with around four fifths occurring only once. Input material: peripheral blood. These receptors all stem from a woman in her forties or fifties with active or convalescent COVID-19. Both conserved end residues are part of each CDR3. A D gene is named only where the DNA matches it firmly. Part of the rows lack a size; the others show once, few, many or a class for expanded clones.

TRBJ2-7 | TRBV6-2/TRBV6-3 | few | - | CASSYGASYEQYF | TGTGCCAGCAGTTACGGGGCCTCCTACGAGCAGTACTTC
TRBJ2-7 | TRBV2 | - | - | CASKGDYSYEQYF | TGTGCCAGCAAGGGGGACTACTCCTACGAGCAGTACTTC
TRBJ1-1 | TRBV3-1/TRBV3-2 | - | - | CASSRYPRAGLNTEAFF | TGTGCCAGCAGCCGCTACCCCCGGGCAGGGCTGAACACTGAAGCTTTCTTT
TRBJ2-5 | TRBV28 | - | TRBD1 | CASSPIPTRDRRETQYF | TGTGCCAGCAGTCCCATTCCGACCCGGGACAGAAGAGAGACCCAGTACTTC
TRBJ2-7 | TRBV28 | - | - | CASIQDGLYEQYF | TGTGCCAGCATCCAGGACGGACTCTACGAGCAGTACTTC
TRBJ1-2 | TRBV5-5 | - | - | CASNSFYGYTF | TGTGCCAGCAACAGTTTCTATGGCTACACCTTC
TRBJ2-4 | TRBV11-2 | - | - | CASSLQGDIQYF | TGTGCCAGCAGCTTACAAGGGGACATTCAGTACTTC
TRBJ2-3 | TRBV6-1 | - | - | CASSDWRGPSTDTQYF | TGTGCCAGCAGTGATTGGCGGGGCCCTAGCACAGATACGCAGTATTTT
TRBJ2-7 | TRBV12-3/TRBV12-4 | - | - | CASSPGGAREQYF | TGTGCCAGCAGTCCCGGCGGAGCAAGGGAGCAGTACTTC
TRBJ1-1 | TRBV7-2 | - | - | CASRLRGGNTEAFF | TGTGCCAGCAGACTACGGGGGGGTAACACTGAAGCTTTCTTT
TRBJ2-2 | TRBV15 | - | TRBD1 | CATSRGRGQGTGELFF | TGTGCCACCAGCAGAGGGCGGGGACAGGGAACCGGGGAGCTGTTTTTT
TRBJ1-5 | TRBV24-1 | - | - | CATSETRSNQPQHF | TGTGCCACCAGTGAAACCAGGAGCAATCAGCCCCAGCATTTT
TRBJ2-1 | TRBV28 | - | - | CASSLRAGVDEQFF | TGTGCCAGCAGTTTGAGGGCAGGGGTCGATGAGCAGTTCTTC
TRBJ2-1 | TRBV29-1 | - | TRBD2 | CSAYGLAGASEQFF | TGCAGCGCTTACGGACTAGCGGGGGCTAGTGAGCAGTTCTTC
TRBJ1-5 | TRBV5-1 | - | - | CASSLFGDNQPQHF | TGCGCCAGCAGCTTGTTCGGTGACAATCAGCCCCAGCATTTT
TRBJ1-1 | TRBV7-9 | once | - | CASSLAPQLNTEAFF | TGTGCCAGCAGCTTAGCCCCACAGCTGAACACTGAAGCTTTCTTT
TRBJ2-3 | TRBV28 | - | TRBD2 | CASSRSGGTDTQYF | TGTGCCAGCAGCCGCAGCGGGGGTACAGATACGCAGTATTTT